The source of this T cell receptor (beta chain) is a study of cytomegalovirus exposure and HLA in healthy donors. Study-wide findings and caveats: The likely explanation for a cluster of highly shared sequence variants was sequencing artifact. TCR beta chain V- and J-gene trimming was linked, in a later analysis, to a missense variant in DCLRE1C.

The table lists this clone with a few counts. Its target is unknown. Trimming removed 0 bases at V and 3 bases at J, with 9 bases between. CDR1 is SGHRS and CDR2 is YFSETQ in the germline V gene. The length of the CDR3 is 14 residues. Researchers ran the PCR with 60 Vbeta and 13 Jbeta primers. Sequencing was performed with immunoSEQ multiplex PCR; in TCRdb, only in-frame clones are kept and a portion is missing. In the table there are about 200,000 clones, roughly 74% of which are singletons. V usage is TRBV5-1 and J usage is TRBJ1-2; TRBD1 is a possible D gene (5 bases). This receptor was obtained from a woman in her twenties or thirties in good health and CMV-seronegative. Specimen: PBMCs. The CDR3 nucleotides are TGCGCCAGCAGCTTGGGGGGGGTATACTATGGCTACACCTTC. It encodes CASSLGGVYYGYTF.